One T cell receptor (beta chain) is described in this entry. Clones were read by immunoSEQ multiplex PCR, and TCRdb kept only the in-frame ones, dropping some. The sample holds about 80,000 clones, roughly nine tenths seen once. The sample belongs to a study of T cell changes during pregnancy in multiple sclerosis. V was shortened by 4 bases and J by 1 base, with 13 bases between the two germline ends. Germline-derived CDR1 and CDR2 are GTSNPN and SVGIG (reference sequence). This CDR3 spans 14 amino acids. Material: peripheral blood, obtained before pregnancy. The chain carries TRBV30 and TRBJ1-2, with D possibly being TRBD1 (6 bases). The clonotype was recovered from a female donor with multiple sclerosis, enrolled in a pregnancy study. This chain's CDR3 is CAWIRGQVNYGYTF. CDR3 DNA: TGTGCCTGGATCCGGGGACAAGTTAACTATGGCTACACCTTC. The variable domain in full, completed from reference TRBV30 and TRBJ1-2, reads SQTIHQWPATLVQPVGSPLSLECTVEGTSNPNLYWYRQAAGRGLQLLFYSVGIGQISSEVPQNLSASRPQDRQFILSSKKLLLSDSGFYLCAWIRGQVNYGYTFGSGTRLTVV.